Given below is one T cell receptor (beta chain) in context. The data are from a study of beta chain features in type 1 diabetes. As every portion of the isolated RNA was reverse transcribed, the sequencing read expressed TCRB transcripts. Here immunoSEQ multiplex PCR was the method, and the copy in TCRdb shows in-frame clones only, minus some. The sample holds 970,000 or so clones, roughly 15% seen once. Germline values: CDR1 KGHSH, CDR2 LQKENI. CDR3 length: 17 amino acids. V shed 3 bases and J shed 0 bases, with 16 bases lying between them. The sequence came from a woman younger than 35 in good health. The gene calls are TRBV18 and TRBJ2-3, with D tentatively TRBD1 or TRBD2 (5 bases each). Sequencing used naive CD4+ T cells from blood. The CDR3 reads CASSPFDSTGSTDTQYF. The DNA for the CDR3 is TGTGCCAGCTCACCCTTCGACAGTACGGGAAGCACAGATACGCAGTATTTT.